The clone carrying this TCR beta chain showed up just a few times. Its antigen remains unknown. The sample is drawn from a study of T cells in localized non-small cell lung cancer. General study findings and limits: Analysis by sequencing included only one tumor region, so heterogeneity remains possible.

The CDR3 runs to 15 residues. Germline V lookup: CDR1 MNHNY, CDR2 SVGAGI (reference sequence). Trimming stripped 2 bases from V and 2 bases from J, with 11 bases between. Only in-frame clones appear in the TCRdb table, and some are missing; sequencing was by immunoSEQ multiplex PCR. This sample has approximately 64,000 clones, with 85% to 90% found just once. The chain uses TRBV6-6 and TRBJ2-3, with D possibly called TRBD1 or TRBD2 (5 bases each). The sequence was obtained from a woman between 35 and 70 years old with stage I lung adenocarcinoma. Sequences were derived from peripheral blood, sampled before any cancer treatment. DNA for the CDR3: TGTGCCAGCAGTTACGGGGGTTCCCTCACAGATACGCAGTATTTT. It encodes CASSYGGSLTDTQYF.